Reported below is one T cell receptor (beta chain). Its antigen is unknown. The authors ran two nested PCRs of around 15 and 9 cycles on TCRalpha and TCRbeta cDNA. TCRdb re-called the 5' RACE reads and catalogs CDR3 proteins one per entry, DNA excluded. This sample lists around 380,000 distinct CDR3 sequences; its ten largest clones have roughly 2.5%. Germline V gives CDR1 MNHEY, CDR2 SVGEGT. There are 12 residues in the CDR3. The data derive from a study of monozygotic twins with inflammatory bowel disease. Study observations and caveats: Possibly because of limited power, concordant and discordant twins showed no difference in repertoire similarity. In the analysis, different T cell subtypes could not be told apart.

The chain carries TRBV6-2 or TRBV6-3 and TRBJ2-5. The sequence was obtained from a human donor with ulcerative colitis or Crohn's disease, or a healthy co-twin of an affected twin (not recorded which). Source material: blood. The CDR3 loop reads CASSKNQETQYF.